These 11 T cell receptor beta chains were sequenced from one sample in a study of T cell responses to AZD1222 COVID-19 vaccine. Measured with immunoSEQ multiplex PCR; TCRdb has only the in-frame clones, and not every one. The repertoire holds 90,000 to 150,000 clones, with roughly 84% as singletons. Sequencing was performed on peripheral blood, taken 28 days after the second AZD1222 dose. The origin of the receptors is an adult who received the AZD1222 COVID-19 vaccine.

This chain links TRBV29-1 with TRBJ1-5, with D perhaps TRBD1 (5 bases). In germline, CDR1 is SQVTM, CDR2 ANQGSEA. The V and J ends lost 7 bases and 5 bases respectively, with 18 bases between them. The CDR3 consists of 14 residues. DNA of the CDR3: TGCAGCGCAACAGGACTTGGGTGGGATCAGCCCCAGCATTTT. Protein: CSATGLGWDQPQHF.

CDR3 sequence: CASSNKWSARALIDEQYF. CDR3 in DNA: TGTGCCAGCAGCAATAAATGGTCCGCGAGGGCCCTCATCGACGAGCAGTACTTC. The chain is built from TRBV5-4 and TRBJ2-7; D is possibly TRBD2 (5 bases). Trimming took off 4 bases at V and 5 bases at J, with 28 bases between the two ends. Germline CDR1 SGHNT, CDR2 YYREEE (reference sequence). This CDR3 spans 18 amino acids. Full variable domain (rest looked up from reference TRBV5-4 and TRBJ2-7): ETGVTQSPTHLIKTRGQQVTLRCSSQSGHNTVSWYQQALGQGPQFIFQYYREEENGRGNFPPRFSGLQFPNYSSELNVNALELDDSALYLCASSNKWSARALIDEQYFGPGTRLTVT.

This chain links TRBV6-5 with TRBJ1-1; TRBD1 agrees at 8 bases. The germline gives CDR1 MNHEY, CDR2 SVGAGI. Trimming cost V 0 bases and J 10 bases; bases outside gene matches: 10. This CDR3 is 15 amino acids long. CDR3 sequence reads: CASSYSMVDRESAFF. The CDR3 region has the DNA TGTGCCAGCAGTTACTCGATGGTGGACAGGGAGTCAGCTTTCTTT.

V usage is TRBV7-9 and J usage is TRBJ1-4, with 7 bases aligning to TRBD1. This CDR3 has 12 amino acids. Germline assignment: CDR1 SEHNR and CDR2 FQNEAQ (reference sequence). Trimming at V came to 4 bases and at J to 7 bases, leaving 0 bases not matched to a gene. The CDR3 bases are TGTGCCAGCAGCTCAGGGGGTGAAAAACTGTTTTTT. Translated: CASSSGGEKLFF.

The chain combines TRBV5-1 with TRBJ2-7; no clear D gene. Trimming stripped 0 bases from V and 6 bases from J, with 10 bases between. The CDR3 loop spans 13 amino acids. The germline V gene encodes CDR1 SGHRS and CDR2 YFSETQ. CDR3 region: CASSLDRGAEQYF. In nucleotides, the CDR3 is TGCGCCAGCAGCTTGGATAGAGGCGCCGAGCAGTACTTC.

This sequence joins TRBV24-1 and TRBJ1-5; the D gene is possibly TRBD1 (5 bases). Germline CDR1 KGHDR, CDR2 SFDVKD. V lost 2 bases, J lost 7 bases, and 17 bases lay in between. CDR3 length equals 16 residues. This chain's CDR3 is CATSDSQRGAGQPQHF. The CDR3 nucleotides read TGTGCCACCAGTGATTCCCAACGCGGGGCGGGACAGCCCCAGCATTTT.

This chain uses TRBV27 with TRBJ1-2; D remains ambiguous. CDR1 is MNHEY, CDR2 SMNVEV, per germline (reference sequence). The CDR3 is 13 residues long. Trimming cost V 3 bases and J 8 bases, with 13 bases left between them. The DNA of the CDR3 is TGTGCCAGCAGTTTTTCCCCCGCGGGGGGCTACACCTTC. Translated: CASSFSPAGGYTF.

This chain uses TRBV5-1 with TRBJ2-5, with 9 bases identical to TRBD1. Trimming took 2 bases from V and 5 from J; bases not matched to a gene: 4. CDR3 length: 14 amino acids. The V gene's germline CDR1 is SGHRS and CDR2 YFSETQ. The CDR3 here is CASSFGTGWETQYF. The CDR3 coding sequence is TGCGCCAGCAGCTTCGGGACAGGGTGGGAGACCCAGTACTTC.

The chain has TRBV4-1 and TRBJ2-7, with TRBD1 as a possible D gene (5 bases). Germline V gene sequence: CDR1 MGHRA, CDR2 YSYEKL. This CDR3 has 15 amino acids. Between the trimmed V and J ends, which lost 0 bases and 3 bases, there was a span of 12 bases. CDR3 region: CASSQEEDTFYEQYF. In DNA, the CDR3 is TGCGCCAGCAGCCAAGAAGAGGACACCTTCTACGAGCAGTACTTC.

This chain uses TRBV6-5 with TRBJ1-2, with D hard to call. The germline V and J ends were trimmed by 0 bases and 5 bases, with 16 bases remaining between them. CDR3 length equals 16 residues. Germline V gives CDR1 MNHEY, CDR2 SVGAGI. The CDR3 loop reads CASSYSAGRPSYGYTF. In DNA, the CDR3 is TGTGCCAGCAGTTACTCGGCAGGACGACCAAGTTATGGCTACACCTTC.

J is TRBJ1-5 and V is TRBV7-9, with D uncertain. The CDR3 sequence is 15 residues long. V lost 2 bases and J lost 2, with 10 bases in between. Germline V gene sequence: CDR1 SEHNR, CDR2 FQNEAQ (reference sequence). This chain's CDR3 is CASSLWGYGNQPQHF. In DNA, the CDR3 is TGTGCCAGCAGCTTATGGGGTTATGGCAATCAGCCCCAGCATTTT.